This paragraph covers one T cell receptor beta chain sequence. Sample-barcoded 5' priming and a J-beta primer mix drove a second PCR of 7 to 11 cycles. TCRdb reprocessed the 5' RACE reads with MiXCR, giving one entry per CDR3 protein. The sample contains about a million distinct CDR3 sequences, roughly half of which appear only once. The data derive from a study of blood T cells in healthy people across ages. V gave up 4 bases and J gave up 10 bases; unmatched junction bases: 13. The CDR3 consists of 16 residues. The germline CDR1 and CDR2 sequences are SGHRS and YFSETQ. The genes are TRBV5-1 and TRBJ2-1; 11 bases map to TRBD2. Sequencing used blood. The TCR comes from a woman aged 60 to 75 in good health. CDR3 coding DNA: TGCGCCAGCAGCGGCTCCGGGACTAGCGGCCAGCGGGAGCAGTTCTTC. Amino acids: CASSGSGTSGQREQFF.